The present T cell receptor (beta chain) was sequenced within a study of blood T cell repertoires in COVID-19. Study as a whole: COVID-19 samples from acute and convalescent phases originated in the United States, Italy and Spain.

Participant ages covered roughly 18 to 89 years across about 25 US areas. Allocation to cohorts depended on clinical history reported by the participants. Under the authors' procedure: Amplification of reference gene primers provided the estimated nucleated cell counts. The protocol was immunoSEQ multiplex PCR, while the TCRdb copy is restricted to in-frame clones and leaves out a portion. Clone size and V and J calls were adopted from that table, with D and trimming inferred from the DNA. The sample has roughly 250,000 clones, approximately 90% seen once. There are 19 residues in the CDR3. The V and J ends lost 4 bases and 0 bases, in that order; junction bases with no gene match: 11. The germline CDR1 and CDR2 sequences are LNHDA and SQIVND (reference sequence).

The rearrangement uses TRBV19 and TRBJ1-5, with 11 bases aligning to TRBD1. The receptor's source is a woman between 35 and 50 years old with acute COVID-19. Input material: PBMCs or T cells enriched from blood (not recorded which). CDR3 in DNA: TGTGCCAGTAGTACCCTTTGGGGGACAGGGGGAACTAGCAATCAGCCCCAGCATTTT. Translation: CASSTLWGTGGTSNQPQHF.